This T cell receptor beta chain was sequenced during a study of T-cell memory formation after mild COVID-19. Study conclusions and caveats: Pre-infection memory held some responding clones, suggesting pre-existing cross-reactive T cells responded.

TCRdb re-analysed the 5' RACE reads in MiXCR, keeping a single row per CDR3 protein. This table has 400,000 to 500,000 distinct CDR3 sequences, around 20% appearing once. On this clonotype: No antigen is known for it.

CDR1 SGHKS and CDR2 YYEKEE come from the germline V gene (reference sequence). The CDR3 has 17 residues. The V and J ends lost 3 bases and 0 bases, in that order; junction bases with no gene match: 6. The receptor was derived from an adult woman who had mild COVID-19 (a few samples of this study predate the infection). Cell type and time point are not known. The material sequenced was PBMCs or a T cell subset sorted from them (not recorded which). The chain uses TRBV5-5 and TRBJ2-2; 9 positions match TRBD2. The CDR3 bases are TGTGCCAGCAGCTCGCCGACTAGCGGAACGAACACCGGGGAGCTGTTTTTT. Its translation: CASSSPTSGTNTGELFF.